A selection of T cell receptor beta chains follows, all from one sample in a study of CD8+CD57+ T cells in acquired aplastic anemia. TCRdb called the reads again in MiXCR, with one record for every CDR3 protein. The repertoire holds about 190,000 distinct CDR3 sequences, with 50% to 55% as singletons. Sequenced: sorted CD4+, CD8+, or CD8+CD57+ T cells (not recorded which) from PBMCs. These receptors were collected from a human donor in good health, serving as a control. CDR3s leave out the opening cysteine and the closing phenylalanine or tryptophan.

j_call | v_call | cdr3_aa
TRBJ2-5 | TRBV11-2 | ASSLNTGGAQY
TRBJ1-2 | TRBV7-9 | ASSLDFGYT
TRBJ1-1 | TRBV5-5 | ASGLGVNTEAF
TRBJ2-7 | TRBV20-1 | SARNTSVGEQY
TRBJ2-1 | TRBV29-1 | SVLMSRTLNNEQF
TRBJ2-7 | TRBV7-2 | ASSLTSGDSYEQY
TRBJ1-5 | TRBV5-8 | ASSLWTGGVQPQH
TRBJ1-2 | TRBV7-2 | ASSLQTDGYT
TRBJ2-5 | TRBV20-1 | SARATTQETQY
TRBJ1-4 | TRBV4-1 | ASSQDWDGTNEKLF
TRBJ1-3 | TRBV6-1 | ASRKGQAGSGNTIY
TRBJ2-7 | TRBV10-3 | AIESGRALLGEQY
TRBJ2-7 | TRBV11-2 | ASSQGQGSPYEQY
TRBJ2-6 | TRBV10-3 | AIEGTGGRGSGANVLT
TRBJ2-7 | TRBV29-1 | SVESQGASYEQY
TRBJ2-7 | TRBV20-1 | SASDGQPYEQY
TRBJ1-2 | TRBV29-1 | SVEGARGLRNYGYT
TRBJ1-6 | TRBV2 | ASSEAPGSNSPLH
TRBJ2-3 | TRBV10-3 | AIRPDNTDTQY
TRBJ1-1 | TRBV7-3 | ASSLADTAEAF
TRBJ1-5 | TRBV7-9 | ASSTTGGNSNQPQH
TRBJ1-6 | TRBV2 | ASSERQGDNSPLH
TRBJ1-2 | TRBV7-9 | ASTLFGTGVSYGYT
TRBJ1-2 | TRBV20-1 | SAGATGGDYGYT
TRBJ1-1 | TRBV28 | ASSTRGNTEAF
TRBJ2-7 | TRBV9 | ASSLAIEREAYEQY
TRBJ1-5 | TRBV6-5 | ASSGLGGNQPQH
TRBJ1-6 | TRBV5-4 | ASSLDPGNSPLH
TRBJ1-2 | TRBV24-1 | ATSEIGGLSGYT
TRBJ2-7 | TRBV5-4 | PSSLASGAGEQY
TRBJ1-6 | TRBV27 | ASSFWQLNSPLH
TRBJ1-1 | TRBV7-3 | ASSLKGGTEAF
TRBJ2-3 | TRBV6-5 | ASSFRGGTDTQY
TRBJ2-3 | TRBV14 | ASSLDRVKQY
TRBJ2-3 | TRBV4-2 | ASSQEGYSATDTQY
TRBJ1-6 | TRBV12-3/TRBV12-4 | ASSFRRVVRDSPLY
TRBJ2-2 | TRBV15 | ATSRGGWGATGELF
TRBJ2-7 | TRBV19 | ASTQTGIHEQY
TRBJ2-7 | TRBV7-8 | ASRRTDSYEQY